This T cell receptor (beta chain) was captured in a study of blood T cells in healthy people across ages. Together with a sample-barcoded 5' primer, a J-beta primer mix was included in a second PCR lasting about 7 to 11 cycles. TCRdb reprocessed the 5' RACE reads with MiXCR, giving one entry per CDR3 protein. The sample shows roughly 730,000 distinct CDR3 sequences, just over 55% of them seen only once. The CDR3 runs 14 residues. Germline CDR1 reads DFQATT; CDR2 reads SNEGSKA (reference sequence). This TCR was recovered from a man aged 40-50 years in good health. The chain recombines TRBV20-1 with TRBJ2-4; 9 bases fit TRBD2. The assigned J gene may be wrong: the sequence end matches TRBJ2-7 better. The sample consisted of blood. The CDR3 DNA sequence: TGCAGTGCCAGCGGACTAGCGCCAACCTACGAGCAGTACTTC. It specifies CSASGLAPTYEQYF.